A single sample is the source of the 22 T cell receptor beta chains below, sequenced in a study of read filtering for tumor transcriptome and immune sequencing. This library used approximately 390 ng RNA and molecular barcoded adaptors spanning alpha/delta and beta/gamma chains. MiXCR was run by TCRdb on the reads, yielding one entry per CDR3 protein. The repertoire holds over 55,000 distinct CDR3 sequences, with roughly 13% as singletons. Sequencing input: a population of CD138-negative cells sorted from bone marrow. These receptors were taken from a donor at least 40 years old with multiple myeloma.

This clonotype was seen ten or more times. CDR3 in amino acids: CASSRLTTGETQYF. The CDR3 bases are TGTGCCAGCAGCCGACTCACTACAGGGGAGACCCAGTACTTC. The chain employs TRBV7-9 and TRBJ2-5; TRBD1 is a possible D gene (6 bases). This CDR3 has 14 residues. Between the trimmed V and J ends, which lost 5 bases and 5 bases, there was a span of 15 bases. Germline V CDR1 and CDR2: SEHNR, FQNEAQ (reference sequence). Complete variable domain (other parts from reference TRBV7-9 and TRBJ2-5): DTGVSQNPRHKITKRGQNVTFRCDPISEHNRLYWYRQTLGQGPEFLTYFQNEAQLEKSRLLSDRFSAERPKGSFSTLEIQRTEQGDSAMYLCASSRLTTGETQYFGPGTRLLVL.

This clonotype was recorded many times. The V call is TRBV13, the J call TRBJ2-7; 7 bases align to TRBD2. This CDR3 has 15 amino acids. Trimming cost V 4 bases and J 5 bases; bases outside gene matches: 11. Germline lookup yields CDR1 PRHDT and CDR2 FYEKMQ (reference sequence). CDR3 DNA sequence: TGTGCCAGCAGCTCCGTTGGGCGGGAGACCCACGAGCAGTACTTC. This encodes CASSSVGRETHEQYF.

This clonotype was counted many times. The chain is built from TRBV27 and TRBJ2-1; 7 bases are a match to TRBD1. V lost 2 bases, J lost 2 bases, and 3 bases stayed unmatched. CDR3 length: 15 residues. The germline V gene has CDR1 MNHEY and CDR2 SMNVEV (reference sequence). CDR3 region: CASSLDRAPYNEQFF. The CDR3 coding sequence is TGTGCCAGCAGTTTAGACAGGGCCCCCTACAATGAGCAGTTCTTC.

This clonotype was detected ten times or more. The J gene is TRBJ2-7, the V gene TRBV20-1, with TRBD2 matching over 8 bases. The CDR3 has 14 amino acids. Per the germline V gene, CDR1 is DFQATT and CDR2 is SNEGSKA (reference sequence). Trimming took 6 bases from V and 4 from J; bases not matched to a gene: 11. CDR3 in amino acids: CSAQAAGVAYEQYF. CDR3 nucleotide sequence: TGCAGTGCCCAAGCAGCGGGAGTGGCATACGAGCAGTACTTC.

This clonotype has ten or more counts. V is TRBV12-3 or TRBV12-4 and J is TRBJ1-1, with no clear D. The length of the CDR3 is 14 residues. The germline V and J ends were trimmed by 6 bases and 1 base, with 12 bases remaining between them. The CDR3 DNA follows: TGTGCCAGCAGCCCCGACACGGGGAACACTGAAGCTTTCTTT. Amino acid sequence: CASSPDTGNTEAFF.

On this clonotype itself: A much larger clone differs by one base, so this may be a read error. The chain's CDR3 is CSASSSSPHERYF. The CDR3 DNA sequence: TGCAGTGCTAGTAGTTCGTCCCCCCACGAGCGGTACTTC. The rearrangement uses TRBV20-1 and TRBJ2-7; D is ambiguous. Germline V gene lookup returns CDR1 DFQATT and CDR2 SNEGSKA (reference sequence). The CDR3 has 13 residues.

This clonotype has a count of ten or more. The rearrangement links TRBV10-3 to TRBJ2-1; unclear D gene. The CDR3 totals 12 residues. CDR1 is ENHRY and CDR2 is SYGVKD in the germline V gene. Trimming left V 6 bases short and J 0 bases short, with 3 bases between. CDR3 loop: CAISGSYNEQFF. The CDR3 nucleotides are TGTGCCATCAGCGGCTCCTACAATGAGCAGTTCTTC.

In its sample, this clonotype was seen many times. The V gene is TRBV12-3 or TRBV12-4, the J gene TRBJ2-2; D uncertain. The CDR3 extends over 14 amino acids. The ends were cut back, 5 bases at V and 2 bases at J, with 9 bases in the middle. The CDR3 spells CASSVRVNTGELFF. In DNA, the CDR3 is TGTGCCAGCAGTGTAAGGGTTAACACCGGGGAGCTGTTTTTT.

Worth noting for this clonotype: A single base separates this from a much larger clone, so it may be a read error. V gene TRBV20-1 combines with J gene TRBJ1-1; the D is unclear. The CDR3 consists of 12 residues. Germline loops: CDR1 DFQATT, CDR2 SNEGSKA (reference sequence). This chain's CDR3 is CSATKDGTEALF. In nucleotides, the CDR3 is TGCAGTGCTACCAAGGACGGCACTGAAGCTCTCTTT.

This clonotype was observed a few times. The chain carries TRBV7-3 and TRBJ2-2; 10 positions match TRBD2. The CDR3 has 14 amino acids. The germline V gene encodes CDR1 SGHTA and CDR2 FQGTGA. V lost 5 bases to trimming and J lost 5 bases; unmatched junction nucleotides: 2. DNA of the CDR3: TGTGCCAGCAGCGCGGGACTAGCGACCGGGGAGCTGTTTTTT. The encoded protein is CASSAGLATGELFF.

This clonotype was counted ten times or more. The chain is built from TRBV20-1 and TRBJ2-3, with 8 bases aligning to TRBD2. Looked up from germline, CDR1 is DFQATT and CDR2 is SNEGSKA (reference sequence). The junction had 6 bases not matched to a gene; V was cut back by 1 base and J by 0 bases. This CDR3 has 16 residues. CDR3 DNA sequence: TGCAGTGCTAGAGGCGTAGCGGGAATTAGCACAGATACGCAGTATTTT. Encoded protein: CSARGVAGISTDTQYF.

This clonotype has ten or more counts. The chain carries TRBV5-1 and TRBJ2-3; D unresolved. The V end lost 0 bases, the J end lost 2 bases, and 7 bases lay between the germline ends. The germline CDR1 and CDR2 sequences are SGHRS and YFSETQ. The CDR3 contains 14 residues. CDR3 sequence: CASSLEGYTDTQYF. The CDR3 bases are TGCGCCAGCAGCTTGGAGGGATACACAGATACGCAGTATTTT. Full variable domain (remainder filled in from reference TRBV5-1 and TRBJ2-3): KAGVTQTPRYLIKTRGQQVTLSCSPISGHRSVSWYQQTPGQGLQFLFEYFSETQRNKGNFPGRFSGRQFSNSRSEMNVSTLELGDSALYLCASSLEGYTDTQYFGPGTRLTVL.

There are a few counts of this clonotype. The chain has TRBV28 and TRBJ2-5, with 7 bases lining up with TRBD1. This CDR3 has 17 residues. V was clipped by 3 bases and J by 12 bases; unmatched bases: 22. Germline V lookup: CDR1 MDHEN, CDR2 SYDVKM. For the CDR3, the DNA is TGTGCCAGCAGTTTCAGTGTCCGGGACAGACGACCCTCCTTTGAGTACTTC. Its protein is CASSFSVRDRRPSFEYF.

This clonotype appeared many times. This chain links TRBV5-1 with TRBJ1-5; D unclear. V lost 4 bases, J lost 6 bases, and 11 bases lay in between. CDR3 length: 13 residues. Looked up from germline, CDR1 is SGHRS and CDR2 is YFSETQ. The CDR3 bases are TGCGCCAGCAGCCCGGAGGGCACTCAGCCCCAGCATTTT. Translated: CASSPEGTQPQHF.

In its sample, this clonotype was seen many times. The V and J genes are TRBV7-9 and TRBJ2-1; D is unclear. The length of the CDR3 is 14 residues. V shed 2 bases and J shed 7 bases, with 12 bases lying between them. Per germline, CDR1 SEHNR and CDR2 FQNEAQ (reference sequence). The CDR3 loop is CASSLSGSWNEQFF. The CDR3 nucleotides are TGTGCCAGCAGCTTATCCGGGTCTTGGAATGAGCAGTTCTTC. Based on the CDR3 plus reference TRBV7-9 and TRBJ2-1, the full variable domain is DTGVSQNPRHKITKRGQNVTFRCDPISEHNRLYWYRQTLGQGPEFLTYFQNEAQLEKSRLLSDRFSAERPKGSFSTLEIQRTEQGDSAMYLCASSLSGSWNEQFFGPGTRLTVL.

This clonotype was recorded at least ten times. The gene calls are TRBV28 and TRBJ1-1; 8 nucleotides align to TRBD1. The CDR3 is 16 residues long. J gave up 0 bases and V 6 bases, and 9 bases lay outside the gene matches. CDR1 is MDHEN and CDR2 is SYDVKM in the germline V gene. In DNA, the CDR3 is TGTGCCAGCAGGTATTGGGTGGACAGGGTGAACACTGAAGCTTTCTTT. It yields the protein CASRYWVDRVNTEAFF.

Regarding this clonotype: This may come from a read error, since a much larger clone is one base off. In DNA form, the CDR3 reads TGTGCCAGCATCGTAGGTGATTCCGGGGAGCTGTTTTTT. It specifies CASIVGDSGELFF. This chain links TRBV9 with TRBJ2-2; no definite D call. The CDR3 covers 13 residues. Germline loops: CDR1 SGDLS, CDR2 YYNGEE.

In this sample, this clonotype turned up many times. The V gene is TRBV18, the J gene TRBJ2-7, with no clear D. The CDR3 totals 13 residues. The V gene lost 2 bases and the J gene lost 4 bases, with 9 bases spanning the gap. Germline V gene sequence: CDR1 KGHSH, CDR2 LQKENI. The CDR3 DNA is TGTGCCAGCTCACCAGCGGAAGGATACGAGCAGTACTTC. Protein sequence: CASSPAEGYEQYF. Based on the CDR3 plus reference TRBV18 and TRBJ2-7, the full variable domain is NAGVMQNPRHLVRRRGQEARLRCSPMKGHSHVYWYRQLPEEGLKFMVYLQKENIIDESGMPKERFSAEFPKEGPSILRIQQVVRGDSAAYFCASSPAEGYEQYFGPGTRLTVT.

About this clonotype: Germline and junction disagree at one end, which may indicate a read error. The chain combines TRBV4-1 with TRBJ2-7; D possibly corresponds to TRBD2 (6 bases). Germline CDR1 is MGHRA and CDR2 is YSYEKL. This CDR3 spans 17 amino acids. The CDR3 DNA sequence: TGCGCCAGCAGCGAAAGGAGGGCTAGCAACTTTGTCTACGAGCAGTACTTT. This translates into CASSERRASNFVYEQYF.

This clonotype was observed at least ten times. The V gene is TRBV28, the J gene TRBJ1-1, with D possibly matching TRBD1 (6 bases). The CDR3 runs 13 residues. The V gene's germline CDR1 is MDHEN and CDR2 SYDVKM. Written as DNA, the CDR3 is TGTACTACAGGTTCGGGGGCGGGCACTGAAGCTTTCTTT. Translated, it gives CTTGSGAGTEAFF.

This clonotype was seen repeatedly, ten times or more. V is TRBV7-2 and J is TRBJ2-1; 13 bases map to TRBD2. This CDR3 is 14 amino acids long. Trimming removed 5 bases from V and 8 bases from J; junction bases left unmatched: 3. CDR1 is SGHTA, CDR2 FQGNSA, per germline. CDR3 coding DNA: TGTGCCAGCAGCCCGGGACTAGCGGGGTATGAGCAGTTCTTC. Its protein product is CASSPGLAGYEQFF.

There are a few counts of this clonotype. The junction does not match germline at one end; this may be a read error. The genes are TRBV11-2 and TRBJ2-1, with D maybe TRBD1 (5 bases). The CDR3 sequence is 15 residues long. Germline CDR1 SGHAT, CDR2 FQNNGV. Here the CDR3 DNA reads TGTGCCAGCAGCATAGATATTGGACACTACAATGAGCAGTTCTTC. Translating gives CASSIDIGHYNEQFF.